This T cell receptor (beta chain) was found in a study of vaccination and CD4 T cells after COVID-19. Study conclusions and caveats: The cohort comprised relatively few convalescent patients, and no early post-infection timepoints were analyzed.

From germline, CDR1 is KGHSH and CDR2 LQKENI. The V gene lost 5 bases and the J gene lost 4 bases, with 17 bases spanning the gap. The CDR3 loop spans 15 amino acids. A note on this clonotype: As yet, its antigen is unknown.

Cultured CD4+ T-cell DNA underwent Oncomine TCR Beta short-read sequencing. MiXCR, run by TCRdb on the PCR reads, gives a single entry per CDR3 protein. The sample has 9,000 to 15,000 distinct CDR3 sequences; less than 55% are singletons. Treatment denoted: 10-day PBMC culture with coronavirus spike peptide pools or control peptides (ViraFEST assay). ViraFEST grew antigen-specific T cells using peptide pools, then sequenced TCRs. J is TRBJ1-2 and V is TRBV18; D is uncertain. The TCR originated in a human donor with COVID-19. The sample taken for sequencing was cultured CD4+ T cells from blood. CDR3 in DNA: TGTGCCAGCTCATCCCGCGGGCCAAACTCCTATGGCTACACCTTC. Translated, it gives CASSSRGPNSYGYTF.